Here is one T cell receptor (beta chain) with its context. No antigen is known for it. TCRdb keeps only in-frame clones here, not all; method: immunoSEQ multiplex PCR. Of 20,000 to 25,000 clones listed, 89% were seen once; the top ten hold 22%. This entry is derived from a study of T cells in localized non-small cell lung cancer. The study, taken as a whole, reports: Uninvolved adjacent lung had the highest recorded T cell clonality, with tumor below it. Longer overall survival was seen with higher T cell density measured in blood. There were a median 57 of the top 100 tumor clones appearing in adjacent lung.

The germline CDR1 and CDR2 sequences are SNHLY and FYNNEI. CDR3 length: 16 amino acids. Trimming stripped 2 bases from V and 4 bases from J, with 12 bases between. The genes are TRBV2 and TRBJ2-6; the D gene is possibly TRBD2 (6 bases). This material consisted of peripheral blood, taken before any cancer treatment. The receptor comes from a man between 40 and 70 years old with stage I squamous cell lung carcinoma. The chain's CDR3 is CASSERGAGGANVLTF. The CDR3 DNA reads as TGTGCCAGCAGTGAAAGAGGGGCGGGAGGGGCCAACGTCCTGACTTTC. Looking up the rest from reference TRBV2 and TRBJ2-6 gives the full variable domain: EPEVTQTPSHQVTQMGQEVILRCVPISNHLYFYWYRQILGQKVEFLVSFYNNEISEKSEIFDDQFSVERPDGSNFTLKIRSTKLEDSAMYFCASSERGAGGANVLTFGAGSRLTVL.